The rows below give T cell receptor beta chains drawn from one sample of a study of long-term antiretroviral therapy in people with HIV. The data were produced by immunoSEQ multiplex PCR, yet TCRdb's version contains in-frame clones alone and is incomplete. The sample comprises 20,000 to 30,000 clones, about 80% of which are singletons, and more than 8.5% rests with the top ten. The sequencing used unsorted PBMCs, collected 1.2 years after starting antiretroviral therapy. The receptors originated from a woman aged 40 to 50 with HIV. CDR3s include the opening cysteine and the closing phenylalanine or tryptophan. A D gene is named only where the DNA matches it firmly. A clone size is listed for some rows: how often the clone was seen (once, few, many), or a class if it is expanded.

clone_size: few
d_call: .
j_call: TRBJ2-2
v_call: TRBV30
cdr3_aa: CACPDSDRAGTGELFF
cdr3_nt: TGTGCCTGTCCCGACTCAGACAGGGCGGGGACCGGGGAGCTGTTTTTT

clone_size: .
d_call: TRBD1
j_call: TRBJ1-5
v_call: TRBV6-5
cdr3_aa: CASSPDRVYQPQHF
cdr3_nt: TGTGCCAGCAGCCCTGACAGGGTTTACCAGCCCCAGCATTTT

clone_size: .
d_call: .
j_call: TRBJ2-7
v_call: TRBV5-6
cdr3_aa: CASSLGLGPNEQYF
cdr3_nt: TGTGCCAGCAGCTTGGGACTAGGCCCTAACGAGCAGTACTTC

clone_size: .
d_call: .
j_call: TRBJ1-5
v_call: TRBV29-1
cdr3_aa: CKGRPQHF
cdr3_nt: TGCAAAGGCAGGCCCCAGCATTTT

clone_size: .
d_call: .
j_call: TRBJ2-7
v_call: TRBV5-8
cdr3_aa: CASSFGLVDEQYF
cdr3_nt: TGTGCCAGCAGCTTCGGCCTGGTGGACGAGCAGTACTTC

clone_size: .
d_call: .
j_call: TRBJ1-6
v_call: TRBV30
cdr3_aa: CAWSPAGSWNSPLHF
cdr3_nt: TGTGCCTGGAGCCCGGCAGGGTCTTGGAATTCACCCCTCCACTTT

clone_size: .
d_call: .
j_call: TRBJ2-6
v_call: TRBV19
cdr3_aa: CASSIDPSGANVLTF
cdr3_nt: TGTGCCAGTAGTATAGATCCCTCTGGGGCCAACGTCCTGACTTTC

clone_size: .
d_call: TRBD1
j_call: TRBJ2-3
v_call: TRBV7-9
cdr3_aa: CASSLAQGAPRTDTQYF
cdr3_nt: TGTGCCAGCAGCTTAGCTCAGGGGGCGCCACGGACAGATACGCAGTATTTT

clone_size: .
d_call: TRBD1
j_call: TRBJ2-5
v_call: TRBV29-1
cdr3_aa: CSVQTGTGGGETQYF
cdr3_nt: TGCAGCGTACAAACCGGGACAGGGGGCGGAGAGACCCAGTACTTC

clone_size: .
d_call: .
j_call: TRBJ1-3
v_call: TRBV27
cdr3_aa: CASSLASPSYSGNTIYF
cdr3_nt: TGTGCCAGCAGTTTGGCCAGCCCGTCCTACTCTGGAAACACCATATATTTT

clone_size: .
d_call: .
j_call: TRBJ1-1
v_call: TRBV28
cdr3_aa: CASSFEKYGPNTEAFF
cdr3_nt: TGTGCCAGCAGTTTCGAGAAGTACGGACCGAACACTGAAGCTTTCTTT

clone_size: few
d_call: .
j_call: TRBJ1-4
v_call: TRBV2
cdr3_aa: CASSAGDLSATNEKLFF
cdr3_nt: TGTGCCAGCAGTGCGGGGGACCTAAGTGCAACTAATGAAAAACTGTTTTTT

clone_size: .
d_call: TRBD2
j_call: TRBJ2-7
v_call: TRBV7-8
cdr3_aa: CASSLLLTSGGVRGYEQYF
cdr3_nt: TGTGCCAGCAGCTTATTATTGACTAGCGGGGGGGTCCGTGGCTACGAGCAGTACTTC

clone_size: .
d_call: TRBD1
j_call: TRBJ2-7
v_call: TRBV27
cdr3_aa: CASSFFGQGAWEQYF
cdr3_nt: TGTGCCAGCAGTTTTTTTGGACAGGGGGCATGGGAGCAGTACTTC

clone_size: .
d_call: .
j_call: TRBJ2-6
v_call: TRBV15
cdr3_aa: CATSRDPTGAGANVLTF
cdr3_nt: TGTGCCACCAGCAGAGACCCAACGGGGGCCGGGGCCAACGTCCTGACTTTC